The clone carrying this TCR beta chain has just one count. These data originate in a study of technical replicates of blood from a few donors. Sequencing was performed with immunoSEQ multiplex PCR; in TCRdb, only in-frame clones are kept and a portion is missing. Here the sample spans more than 80,000 clones, about 96% being singletons. The sample was T cells isolated from PBMCs. The clonotype comes from a human donor in good health.

CDR3 nucleotides: TGTGCCAGTAGTGTGGGACAGACGGGCACAGATACGCAGTATTTT. Amino acids: CASSVGQTGTDTQYF. V gene TRBV19 combines with J gene TRBJ2-3; TRBD1 matches 7 bases. The V segment lost 5 bases and the J segment 1 base; nucleotides outside the gene matches: 6. This CDR3 is 15 amino acids long. Germline V lookup: CDR1 LNHDA, CDR2 SQIVND (reference sequence).